The clone carrying this TCR beta chain was seen a few times. The use of a sample-barcoded 5' primer and a J-beta primer mix characterized a second PCR of about 6 to 12 cycles. Each CDR3 protein gets one entry after TCRdb re-called the 5' RACE reads with MiXCR. The sample includes 1,800,000 or so distinct CDR3 sequences, more than 35% seen only once; the top ten take under 30%. This entry belongs to a study of blood T cells in healthy people across ages. Each of the donors had approximately 10 milliliters of peripheral blood drawn into EDTA-treated Vacutainer tubes. V lost 3 bases and J lost 0; bases outside the gene matches: 12. The CDR3 is made up of 21 amino acids.

Specimen: blood. The origin of this receptor is a human donor in good health. This rearrangement joins TRBV12-3 or TRBV12-4 to TRBJ2-6; TRBD1 aligns across 12 bases. The CDR3 nucleotides read TGTGCCAGCAGTTTGGCTTGGGACAGGGGGCGAGTTTACTCTGGGGCCAACGTCCTGACTTTC. Its protein is CASSLAWDRGRVYSGANVLTF.